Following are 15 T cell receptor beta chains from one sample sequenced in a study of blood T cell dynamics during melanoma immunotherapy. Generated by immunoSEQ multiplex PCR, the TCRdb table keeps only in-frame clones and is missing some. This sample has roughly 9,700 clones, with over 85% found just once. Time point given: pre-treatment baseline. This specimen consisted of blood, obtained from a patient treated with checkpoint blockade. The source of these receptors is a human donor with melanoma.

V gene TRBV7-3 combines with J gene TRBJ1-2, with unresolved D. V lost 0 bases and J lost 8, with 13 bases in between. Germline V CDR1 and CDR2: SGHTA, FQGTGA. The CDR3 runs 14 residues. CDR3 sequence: CASSLTTRGGGYTF. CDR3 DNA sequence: TGTGCCAGCAGCTTAACCACCCGGGGTGGCGGCTACACCTTC.

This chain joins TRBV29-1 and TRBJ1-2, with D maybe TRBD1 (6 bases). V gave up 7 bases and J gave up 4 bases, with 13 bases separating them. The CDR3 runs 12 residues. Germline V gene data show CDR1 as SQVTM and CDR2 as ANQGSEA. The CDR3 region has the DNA TGCAGCGCCCGGGGACACCTCTATGGCTACACCTTC. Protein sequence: CSARGHLYGYTF.

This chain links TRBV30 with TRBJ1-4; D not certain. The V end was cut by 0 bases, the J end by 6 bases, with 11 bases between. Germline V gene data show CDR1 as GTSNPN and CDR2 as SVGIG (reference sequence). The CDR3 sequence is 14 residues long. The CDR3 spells CAWSVTDGHEKLFF. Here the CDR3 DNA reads TGTGCCTGGAGTGTAACCGACGGCCATGAAAAACTGTTTTTT.

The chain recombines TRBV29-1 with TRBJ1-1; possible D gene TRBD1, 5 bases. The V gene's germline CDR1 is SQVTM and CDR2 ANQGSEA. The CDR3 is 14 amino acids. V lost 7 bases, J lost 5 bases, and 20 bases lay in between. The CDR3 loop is CSAPTGPGGTEAFF. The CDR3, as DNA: TGCAGCGCCCCCACGGGGCCAGGAGGGACTGAAGCTTTCTTT.

The CDR3 coding sequence is TGTGCCAGCAGCCCCGGGACGGGGGCCGCAACTGGCTACACCTTC. Its protein product is CASSPGTGAATGYTF. J is TRBJ1-2 and V is TRBV4-2; tentative D call: TRBD1 (6 bases). Germline V gene lookup returns CDR1 LGHNA and CDR2 YNFKEQ. This CDR3 is built from 15 residues. V was trimmed by 4 bases and J by 7 bases, leaving 19 bases between them.

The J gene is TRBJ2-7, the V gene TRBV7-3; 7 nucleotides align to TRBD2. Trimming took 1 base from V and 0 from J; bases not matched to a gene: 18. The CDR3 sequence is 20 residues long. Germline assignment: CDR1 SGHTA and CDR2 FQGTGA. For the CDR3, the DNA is TGTGCCAGCAGCTTAAGTGTGGGGAGGGACTCCTTCTTGAGCTCCTACGAGCAGTACTTC. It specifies CASSLSVGRDSFLSSYEQYF.

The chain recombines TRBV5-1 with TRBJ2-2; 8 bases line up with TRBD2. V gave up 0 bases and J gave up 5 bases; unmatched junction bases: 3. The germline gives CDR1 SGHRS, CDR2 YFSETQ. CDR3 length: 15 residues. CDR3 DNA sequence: TGCGCCAGCAGCTTGGTGGCGGGAGGAACCGGGGAGCTGTTTTTT. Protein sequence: CASSLVAGGTGELFF.

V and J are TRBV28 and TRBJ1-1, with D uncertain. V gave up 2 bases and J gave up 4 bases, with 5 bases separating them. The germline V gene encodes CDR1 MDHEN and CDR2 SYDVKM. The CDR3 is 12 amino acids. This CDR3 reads CASSLTGTEAFF. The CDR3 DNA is TGTGCCAGCAGTTTAACGGGCACTGAAGCTTTCTTT.

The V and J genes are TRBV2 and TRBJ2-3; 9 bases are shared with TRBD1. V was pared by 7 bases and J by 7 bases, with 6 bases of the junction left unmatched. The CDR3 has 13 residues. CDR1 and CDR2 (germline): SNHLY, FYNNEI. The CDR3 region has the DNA TGTGCCAGCAATCAGGACAGGGGAAATACGCAGTATTTT. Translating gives CASNQDRGNTQYF.

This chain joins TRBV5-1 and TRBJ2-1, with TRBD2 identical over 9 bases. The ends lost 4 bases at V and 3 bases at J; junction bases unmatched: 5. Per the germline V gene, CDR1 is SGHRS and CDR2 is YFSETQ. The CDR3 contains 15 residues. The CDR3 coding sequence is TGCGCCAGCAGCACCGGGACTAGCTACTACAATGAGCAGTTCTTC. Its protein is CASSTGTSYYNEQFF. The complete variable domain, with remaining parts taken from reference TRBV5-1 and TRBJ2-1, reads KAGVTQTPRYLIKTRGQQVTLSCSPISGHRSVSWYQQTPGQGLQFLFEYFSETQRNKGNFPGRFSGRQFSNSRSEMNVSTLELGDSALYLCASSTGTSYYNEQFFGPGTRLTVL.

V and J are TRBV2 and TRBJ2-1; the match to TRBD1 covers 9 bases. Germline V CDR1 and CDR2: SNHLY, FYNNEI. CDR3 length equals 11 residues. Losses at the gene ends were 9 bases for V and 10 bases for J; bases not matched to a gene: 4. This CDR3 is CARGQGGEQFF. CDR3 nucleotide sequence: TGTGCCAGGGGACAGGGAGGCGAGCAGTTCTTC.

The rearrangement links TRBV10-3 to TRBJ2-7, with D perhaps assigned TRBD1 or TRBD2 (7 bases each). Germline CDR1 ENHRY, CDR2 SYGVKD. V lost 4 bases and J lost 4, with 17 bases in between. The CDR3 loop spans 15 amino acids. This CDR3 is CAISGGTGEGYEQYF. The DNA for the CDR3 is TGTGCCATCAGTGGGGGCACAGGGGAGGGATACGAGCAGTACTTC.

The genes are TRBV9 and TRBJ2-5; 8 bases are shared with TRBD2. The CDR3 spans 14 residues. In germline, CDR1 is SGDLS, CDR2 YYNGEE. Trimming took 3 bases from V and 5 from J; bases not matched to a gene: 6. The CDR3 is CASSAGGAGETQYF. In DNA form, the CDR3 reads TGTGCCAGCAGCGCCGGGGGGGCAGGCGAGACCCAGTACTTC.

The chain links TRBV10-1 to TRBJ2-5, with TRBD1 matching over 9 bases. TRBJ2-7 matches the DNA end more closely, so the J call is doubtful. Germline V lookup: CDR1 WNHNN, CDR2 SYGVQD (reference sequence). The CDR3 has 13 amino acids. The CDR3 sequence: CASRGTGSYEQYF. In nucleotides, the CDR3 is TGCGCCAGCAGGGGGACAGGGTCCTACGAGCAGTACTTC.

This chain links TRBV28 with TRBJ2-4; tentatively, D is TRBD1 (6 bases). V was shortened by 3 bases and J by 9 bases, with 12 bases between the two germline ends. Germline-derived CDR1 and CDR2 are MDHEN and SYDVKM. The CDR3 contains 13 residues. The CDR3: CASSLDSHGIQYF. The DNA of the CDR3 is TGTGCCAGCAGTTTGGACAGCCACGGCATTCAGTACTTC.